These T cell receptor beta chains were read from a single sample in a study of T cell repertoires in ileal Crohn's disease. The repertoire was sequenced with immunoSEQ multiplex PCR; TCRdb's copy has only in-frame clones and lacks some. The data hold approximately 11,000 clones, with approximately 85% observed a single time. The sample consisted of ileal tissue. Receptors originate from an adult with Crohn's disease. Each CDR3 is given with its conserved first and last residue. A D gene is named only where the DNA matches it firmly. The size of a clone is reported for some rows only, either as once, few or many, or as a class for expanded clones.

V	D	size	J	DNA	CDR3
TRBV7-8	-	-	TRBJ1-2	TGTGCCAGCAGCCTGCGCGGAGGGATGGGCGGCTACACCTTC	CASSLRGGMGGYTF
TRBV2	TRBD1	-	TRBJ1-5	TGTGCCAGCAAAGACAGGGTAATCACTCAGCCCCAGCATTTT	CASKDRVITQPQHF
TRBV6-1	-	-	TRBJ2-7	TGTGCCAGCAGTGTGGACAGATCTTCCTACGAGCAGTACTTC	CASSVDRSSYEQYF
TRBV19	TRBD1	-	TRBJ2-1	TGTGCCAGTAGTACGCGGACAGGGGGCTATGAGCAGTTCTTC	CASSTRTGGYEQFF
TRBV5-1	-	-	TRBJ2-1	TGCGCCAGCAGCTTAGGCGGGGGCGGGTACAATGAGCAGTTCTTC	CASSLGGGGYNEQFF
TRBV5-5	TRBD1	-	TRBJ2-1	TGTGCCAGCAGCCGGGACAGGGGGGACGGTGAGCAGTTCTTC	CASSRDRGDGEQFF
TRBV5-4	TRBD1	few	TRBJ1-2	TGTGCCAGCGGCCCGGATGACAGGGTGTATGGCTACACCTTC	CASGPDDRVYGYTF
TRBV5-1	TRBD1	-	TRBJ1-1	TGCGCCAGCAGCTTCCAGGGGGGAATGGGCACTGAAGCTTTCTTT	CASSFQGGMGTEAFF
TRBV5-1	TRBD1	-	TRBJ2-3	TGCGCCAGCAGCACCCGGACAGGCCACAACACAGATACGCAGTATTTT	CASSTRTGHNTDTQYF
TRBV4-1	-	-	TRBJ2-2	TGCGCCAGCAGCCAACCGACTAGTAGAAGCACCGGGGAGCTGTTTTTT	CASSQPTSRSTGELFF
TRBV11-2	TRBD2	-	TRBJ2-2	TGTGCCGCTCCCCGACTAGCGGGGAACACCGGGGAGCTGTTTTTT	CAAPRLAGNTGELFF
TRBV10-3	-	-	TRBJ2-2	TGTGCCATCAGCGGGGACACCGGGGAGCTGTTTTTT	CAISGDTGELFF
TRBV2	-	once	TRBJ2-6	TGTGCCAGCATGTCGGCAGGGGTCACTGGGGCCAACGTCCTGACTTTC	CASMSAGVTGANVLTF